The 27 T cell receptor delta chains below were found in one sample sequenced in a study of delta chains in infants with herpesvirus infections (dated by TCRdb to the early 2020s). Libraries were built with RT-PCR. The sequencer was an Illumina MiSeq. TCR cDNA was generated by reverse transcription of PBMC RNA with SuperScript II and gamma-chain- and delta-chain-specific primers. TCRdb called clones from the public reads with CATT, and repeated DNA sequences were later combined into one row. This sample comprises over a thousand delta-chain clones, around a third of them detected only once. The top ten constitute around 21% of the sample. Sequenced here: peripheral blood, sampled at time point 1 of longitudinal follow-up. The origin of the receptors is a human donor who was a Ugandan infant, either HIV-exposed or HIV-unexposed (not recorded which).

A word on this clone: Other DNA sequences in this sample translate to the same CDR3. The rearrangement links TRDV2 to TRDJ3, with TRDD3 matching over 8 bases. J gave up 4 bases and V 1 base, and 2 bases lay outside the gene matches. This CDR3 comprises 16 residues. The germline V gene has CDR1 GEAIGNYY and CDR2 EKD. The CDR3 is CACDTGGSWDTRQMFF. CDR3 DNA sequence: TGTGCCTGTGACACTGGGGGATCATGGGACACCCGACAGATGTTTTTC.

By share of the sample, this clone is medium-sized (0.01 to 0.1%). The chain carries TRDV1 and TRDJ1, with 13 bases identical to TRDD3. V was clipped by 3 bases and J by 0 bases; unmatched bases: 31. Germline CDR1 reads TSWWSYY; CDR2 reads QGS. The CDR3 spans 26 residues. The CDR3 DNA sequence: TGTGCTCTTGGGGAGCTCACTTCCTATAAAACTACTGGGGGATACGAGAAAAGTCTACACACCGATAAACTCATCTTT. Its protein is CALGELTSYKTTGGYEKSLHTDKLIF.

This clone ranks as medium-sized. The sample carries other DNA sequences with the same CDR3. The chain links TRDV1 to TRDJ1; D is perhaps TRDD2 or TRDD3 (6 bases each). In germline, CDR1 is TSWWSYY, CDR2 QGS. Trimming took off 2 bases at V and 2 bases at J, with 15 bases between the two ends. This CDR3 has 16 amino acids. The CDR3 reads CALGEKGGLPTDKLIF. The CDR3 DNA follows: TGTGCTCTTGGGGAAAAGGGGGGACTTCCTACCGATAAACTCATCTTT.

This clone was observed a few times. The CDR3 DNA sequence: TGTGCTCTTGGGGAACTAGCCTCGAACTACTGGGGGGGCACCGATAAACTCATCTTT. This gives the protein CALGELASNYWGGTDKLIF. The chain couples TRDV1 to TRDJ1; 8 bases map to TRDD3. The V and J ends lost 0 bases and 1 base, in that order; junction bases with no gene match: 13. The length of the CDR3 is 19 residues. Per germline, CDR1 TSWWSYY and CDR2 QGS.

By share, this clone counts as medium-sized. J is TRDJ2 and V is TRDV1; 8 nucleotides align to TRDD3. From germline, CDR1 is TSWWSYY and CDR2 QGS. This CDR3 has 18 residues. Trimming at V came to 0 bases and at J to 4 bases, leaving 10 bases not matched to a gene. CDR3 protein: CALGELPSGGIWTAQLFF. In nucleotides, the CDR3 is TGTGCTCTTGGGGAACTGCCCTCTGGGGGGATATGGACAGCACAACTCTTCTTT.

About this clone: TCRdb's protein, taken from a much larger clone, differs from this DNA's translation at residue 6, likely owing to a read error; the protein displayed comes from the DNA. Other DNA sequences from this sample encode an identical CDR3 as well. The genes are TRDV2 and TRDJ3; D remains unclear. In germline, CDR1 is GEAIGNYY, CDR2 EKD. The CDR3 is 18 residues long. Between the trimmed V and J ends, which lost 0 bases and 0 bases, there was a span of 11 bases. The DNA of the CDR3 is TGTGCCTGTGACACCCGGGCTCCCTACTCCTGGGACACCCGACAGATGTTTTTC. Its protein product is CACDTRAPYSWDTRQMFF.

Turning to this clone: This is likely an artifact of a read error, given a far larger clone one base away. The chain joins TRDV2 to TRDJ1; 9 nucleotides match TRDD3. The germline gives CDR1 GEAIGNYY, CDR2 EKD. This CDR3 comprises 16 residues. The V and J ends lost 6 bases and 3 bases, in that order; junction bases with no gene match: 13. CDR3 sequence reads: CACNNGGYKASDKLIF. For the CDR3, the DNA is TGTGCCTGTAACAACGGGGGATACAAGGCCTCCGATAAACTCATCTTT.

About this clone itself: A far larger clone differs by one base, so this is likely a read error. This chain connects TRDV1 to TRDJ2; 12 bases line up with TRDD3. The CDR3 is made up of 24 amino acids. Germline V gene lookup returns CDR1 TSWWSYY and CDR2 QGS. Germline trimming cut 4 bases from V and 4 bases from J; bases unmatched to any gene: 28. The CDR3 nucleotides are TGTGCTCTTGGGGGGATGCTTCGGGTGGAGCTTTACTGGGGGATACCCCCCACGACAGCACAACTCTTCTTT. Translating gives CALGGMLRVELYWGIPPTTAQLFF.

Sample share makes this clone medium-sized (0.01 to 0.1%). This chain connects TRDV1 to TRDJ1; 10 bases align to TRDD3. This CDR3 comprises 20 residues. CDR1 is TSWWSYY, CDR2 QGS, per germline. Germline trimming cut 4 bases from V and 2 bases from J; bases unmatched to any gene: 19. CDR3 DNA sequence: TGTGCTCTTGGGGGCTCCTCAAGACCTCCTGTACTGGGGGATACCGATAAACTCATCTTT. Protein: CALGGSSRPPVLGDTDKLIF.

The rearrangement uses TRDV1 and TRDJ1; D possibly corresponds to TRDD3 (8 bases). Germline lookup yields CDR1 TSWWSYY and CDR2 QGS. V was cut by 0 bases and J by 0 bases, with 32 bases left in between. This CDR3 contains 23 residues. DNA for the CDR3: TGTGCTCTTGGGGAACTCCGATTAGCCTTCCTTCCCCCTTACTGGGGGTACACCGATAAACTCATCTTT. Translated: CALGELRLAFLPPYWGYTDKLIF.

Sample share makes this clone medium-sized (0.01 to 0.1%). At the DNA level, this CDR3 is encoded by other sequences in the same sample as well. The chain combines TRDV1 with TRDJ1, with 11 bases aligning to TRDD3. CDR3 length: 24 amino acids. V trimming: 1 base; J trimming: 0 bases; junction bases outside the gene matches: 25. CDR1 TSWWSYY and CDR2 QGS come from the germline V gene. CDR3 region: CALGEPSSYGRIGGGYEYTDKLIF. In DNA, the CDR3 is TGTGCTCTTGGGGAACCATCTTCCTACGGTCGTATTGGTGGGGGATACGAGTACACCGATAAACTCATCTTT.

About this clone itself: One base away lies a much larger clone, so this may be a sequencing read error. The sample contains more than one DNA sequence encoding this CDR3. This chain uses TRDV1 with TRDJ1; D unresolved. The CDR3 spans 15 residues. CDR1 is TSWWSYY, CDR2 QGS, per germline. The CDR3 nucleotides read TGTGCTCTTGGGGAAGGTGCCGACTTGACCGACAAACTCATCTTT. Its translation: CALGEGADLTDKLIF.

This chain joins TRDV1 and TRDJ1, with 7 bases identical to TRDD3. The CDR3 length is 12 residues. Trimming cost V 6 bases and J 5 bases; bases outside gene matches: 3. Germline V CDR1 and CDR2: TSWWSYY, QGS. CDR3 loop: CALGPLGDKLIF. The DNA of the CDR3 is TGTGCTCTTGGCCCACTGGGGGATAAACTCATCTTT.

Concerning this clone itself: A much larger clone sits a single nucleotide away, making a read error possible. The V gene is TRDV1, the J gene TRDJ1, with 8 bases identical to TRDD3. This CDR3 comprises 19 residues. The trim removed 3 bases at V and 0 bases at J, leaving 15 bases unmatched. Germline CDR1 reads TSWWSYY; CDR2 reads QGS. Written as DNA, the CDR3 is TGTGCTCTTGGGGACCCACCTTGCTGGGGGACCGAGTACACCGATAAACTCATCTTT. It specifies CALGDPPCWGTEYTDKLIF.

Of note for this clone: The junction and the germline gene differ at one end; a read error may be behind it. Distinct nucleotide sequences in the sample also encode this CDR3. DNA for the CDR3: TGTGCTCTTGGTGAACTAAGGGCAGAGGTACTGGGGGCTCCGATCCCTTACACCGATAAACTCATCTTT. This encodes CALGELRAEVLGAPIPYTDKLIF. V gene TRDV1 combines with J gene TRDJ1; 8 bases match TRDD3. CDR3 length: 23 residues. CDR1 is TSWWSYY, CDR2 QGS, per germline.

In its sample, this clone is medium-sized. The V gene is TRDV1, the J gene TRDJ1, with 13 bases lining up with TRDD3. V lost 0 bases to trimming and J lost 0 bases; unmatched junction nucleotides: 22. Germline loops: CDR1 TSWWSYY, CDR2 QGS. The CDR3 has 24 amino acids. The CDR3 protein is CALGELWNFGGTGGYAVYTDKLIF. CDR3 DNA: TGTGCTCTTGGGGAACTTTGGAACTTCGGTGGTACTGGGGGATACGCTGTGTACACCGATAAACTCATCTTT.

By sample share, this clone is medium-sized (0.01 to 0.1%). The rearrangement joins TRDV1 to TRDJ3; 8 positions agree with TRDD3. The CDR3 consists of 19 residues. Per germline, CDR1 TSWWSYY and CDR2 QGS. Trimming took 2 bases from V and 5 from J; bases not matched to a gene: 11. Written as DNA, the CDR3 is TGTGCTCTTGGGGAAGTTCCACGTACTGGGGGCCGGGACACCCGACAGATGTTTTTC. Encoded protein: CALGEVPRTGGRDTRQMFF.

This clone was counted a few times. This chain connects TRDV1 to TRDJ1; D not resolved. CDR1 is TSWWSYY and CDR2 is QGS in the germline V gene. Trimming stripped 4 bases from V and 3 bases from J, with 15 bases between. CDR3 size: 15 residues. For the CDR3, the DNA is TGTGCTCTTGGGGGCCAAACCTTTGGCGCCGATAAACTCATCTTT. Translation gives CALGGQTFGADKLIF.

This clone is categorized as hyperexpanded. This same CDR3 is encoded by further DNA sequences in the sample. The V call is TRDV1, the J call TRDJ1; 9 bases align to TRDD3. Germline V gene sequence: CDR1 TSWWSYY, CDR2 QGS. Trimming removed 1 base from V and 0 bases from J; junction bases left unmatched: 12. This CDR3 comprises 19 residues. The CDR3 bases are TGTGCTCTTGGGGAACCCACACCTCATCTGGGGGATTACACCGATAAACTCATCTTT. This codes for CALGEPTPHLGDYTDKLIF.

This chain uses TRDV2 with TRDJ2; perhaps TRDD3 as D (6 bases). The germline V gene has CDR1 GEAIGNYY and CDR2 EKD. The CDR3 has 15 residues. V lost 1 base and J 3 bases, leaving 11 bases between the germline ends. The CDR3 region is CACDTVGGMTAQLFF. The CDR3 coding sequence is TGTGCCTGTGACACGGTCGGGGGGATGACAGCACAACTCTTCTTT.

About this clone itself: A much larger clonotype is one base distant, so this may be a read error. This sequence joins TRDV2 and TRDJ3; D is undetermined. The CDR3 consists of 16 residues. The germline V gene has CDR1 GEAIGNYY and CDR2 EKD. The V end was cut by 3 bases, the J end by 0 bases, with 8 bases between. Written as DNA, the CDR3 is TGTGCCTGTGACTGGAGGCTCTCCTGGGACACCCGACAGATGTTTTTC. It specifies CACDWRLSWDTRQMFF.

This clone occurred once. This could be a read error, since a much larger clone is one nucleotide away. The chain uses TRDV2 and TRDJ2; 7 bases agree with TRDD3. With 2 bases clipped from V and 1 base from J, the junction kept 3 bases outside the gene matches. Germline V gives CDR1 GEAIGNYY, CDR2 EKD. The CDR3 runs 15 residues. DNA of the CDR3: TGTGCCTGTGACATACTGGGGAATTTGACAGCACAACTCTTCTTT. Protein: CACDILGNLTAQLFF.

In this sample, this clone is medium-sized. The chain links TRDV1 to TRDJ1, with 7 bases that match TRDD3. This CDR3 spans 21 amino acids. V shed 2 bases, J shed 2 bases, and the junction held 23 bases outside the gene matches. CDR1 TSWWSYY and CDR2 QGS come from the germline V gene. Written as DNA, the CDR3 is TGTGCTCTTGGGGAAAGGTCCTCCATCTTCGTGAGCTACTGGGGAACCGATAAACTCATCTTT. Residues: CALGERSSIFVSYWGTDKLIF.

This clone is termed medium-sized. V gene TRDV1 combines with J gene TRDJ1, with 7 bases matching TRDD3. The V segment lost 4 bases and the J segment 0 bases; nucleotides outside the gene matches: 8. CDR3 length: 16 amino acids. Germline CDR1 is TSWWSYY and CDR2 is QGS. The CDR3 sequence is CALGVSWGYYTDKLIF. CDR3 sequence (DNA): TGTGCTCTTGGGGTGTCTTGGGGATATTACACCGATAAACTCATCTTT.

As concerns this clone: The TCRdb protein, from a much larger clone, departs from this DNA's translation at residue 11, likely by read error; the protein shown derives from the DNA. This chain uses TRDV1 with TRDJ1; tentatively, D is TRDD2 (5 bases). CDR1 is TSWWSYY, CDR2 QGS, per germline. Between the trimmed V and J ends, which lost 1 base and 7 bases, there was a span of 25 bases. The CDR3 contains 18 residues. This CDR3 is CALGEPSYTKWSKGKLIF. Here the CDR3 DNA reads TGTGCTCTTGGGGAACCATCCTATACCAAGTGGTCTAAAGGTAAACTCATCTTT.

As for this clone: A single base separates this from a much larger clone, so it may be a read error. Other DNA sequences in the sample encode the same CDR3. This chain joins TRDV1 and TRDJ1; TRDD3 matches 8 bases. The CDR3 is made up of 19 amino acids. From germline, CDR1 is TSWWSYY and CDR2 QGS. V was clipped by 6 bases and J by 0 bases; unmatched bases: 18. The CDR3 nucleotides read TGTGCTCTTGGTTCAGGCGGTTTTCCGTGGGGGATTCACACCGATAAACTCATCTTT. Its protein product is CALGSGGFPWGIHTDKLIF.

This clone is a singleton in its sample. A single base is all that separates this from a far larger clone, so a read error is likely. The chain recombines TRDV2 with TRDJ3; 13 nucleotides match TRDD3. CDR1 is GEAIGNYY and CDR2 is EKD in the germline V gene. The CDR3 is 17 residues long. The CDR3 protein is CACDTLGDTRDARQMFF. The DNA of the CDR3 is TGTGCCTGTGACACACTGGGGGATACGCGGGACGCCCGACAGATGTTTTTC.